This T cell receptor beta chain is drawn from a study of metastatic and nonmetastatic thyroid tumors. Looking at the study overall: Patients with malignant and benign thyroid disease provided blood and tumor or nodule tissue, whose repertoires were compared. Study-wide results and limits: Patients with malignant thyroid tumors reportedly had significantly higher TCR beta diversity than those with benign nodules, in blood and tumor.

Note on this clone: Its matching antigen is unknown.

The V and J ends lost 2 bases and 6 bases, in that order; junction bases with no gene match: 10. The germline gives CDR1 MNHEY, CDR2 SMNVEV (reference sequence). The CDR3 has 16 residues. Each patient came to thyroid surgery without any prior treatment (of any kind). Authors' processing steps: Clinicopathological groups differed in CDR3, with these differences serving to build a distant-metastasis classifier for papillary thyroid cancer. TCRdb ran MiXCR on the PCR reads. The V and J calls, along with clone size, are taken from TCRdb and not from the paper's own processing. This sample has about 15,000 clones, with about a quarter found just once.

V usage is TRBV27 and J usage is TRBJ1-5, with 7 bases aligning to TRBD1. The sequence derives from a male donor with papillary thyroid cancer or a benign thyroid nodule (not recorded which). Some clones in this sample may be carry-over from other donors' samples. The sequencing sample was made of blood. Written as DNA, the CDR3 is TGTGCCAGCAGTTTACGGGGGCAGGGGGAGACTCAGCCCCAGCATTTT. This sequence encodes CASSLRGQGETQPQHF.